These 29 T cell receptor beta chains were sequenced from one sample in a study of cytomegalovirus exposure and HLA in healthy donors. A multiplex PCR was run with 60 Vbeta primers and 13 Jbeta primers. Using immunoSEQ multiplex PCR, the repertoire was profiled, and TCRdb retains in-frame clones only, with some absent. This table lists roughly 53,000 clones. Sequencing used PBMCs. The receptor source for this set is a female donor in good health and CMV-seronegative.

The gene calls are TRBV20-1 and TRBJ2-3; no clear D. Germline loops: CDR1 DFQATT, CDR2 SNEGSKA (reference sequence). This CDR3 contains 10 residues. The chain's CDR3 is CSARHGTQYF. CDR3 DNA sequence: TGCAGCGCGAGACACGGTACGCAGTATTTT.

This chain connects TRBV7-9 to TRBJ2-7; TRBD1 matches at 7 bases. V lost 5 bases, J lost 5 bases, and 15 bases stayed unmatched. Germline CDR1 SEHNR, CDR2 FQNEAQ (reference sequence). The CDR3 has 16 residues. DNA for the CDR3: TGTGCCAGCAGCCCCCTCTTGACAGGGATCAACCACGAGCAGTACTTC. Its translation: CASSPLLTGINHEQYF. Combining the CDR3 with reference TRBV7-9 and TRBJ2-7 gives the whole variable domain DTGVSQNPRHKITKRGQNVTFRCDPISEHNRLYWYRQTLGQGPEFLTYFQNEAQLEKSRLLSDRFSAERPKGSFSTLEIQRTEQGDSAMYLCASSPLLTGINHEQYFGPGTRLTVT.

This rearrangement joins TRBV27 to TRBJ1-2; 8 bases match TRBD1. Germline V gene lookup returns CDR1 MNHEY and CDR2 SMNVEV (reference sequence). The CDR3 has 15 amino acids. Trimming took 2 bases from V and 8 from J; bases not matched to a gene: 10. The CDR3 reads CASSLEGRQGLGYTF. The DNA of the CDR3 is TGTGCCAGCAGTTTAGAGGGTAGACAGGGGCTCGGCTACACCTTC.

The chain uses TRBV25-1 and TRBJ1-2; D is ambiguous. Germline CDR1 reads MGHDK; CDR2 reads SYGVNS. The CDR3 is 12 amino acids. The V gene lost 1 base and the J gene lost 5 bases, with 5 bases spanning the gap. This CDR3 reads CASSELTYGYTF. CDR3 DNA: TGTGCCAGCAGTGAATTGACATATGGCTACACCTTC.

V usage is TRBV5-1 and J usage is TRBJ1-5; D possibly corresponds to TRBD1 (5 bases). V lost 4 bases and J lost 5, with 16 bases in between. Germline CDR1 and CDR2: SGHRS and YFSETQ. CDR3 length: 15 residues. CDR3 nucleotide sequence: TGCGCCAGCAGCCATACCCCCGGGGGGGATCAGCCCCAGCATTTT. Protein product: CASSHTPGGDQPQHF.

CDR3 sequence: CASSQEGGAHIGELFF. The CDR3 DNA reads as TGCGCCAGCAGCCAAGAGGGAGGGGCGCATATCGGGGAGCTGTTTTTT. This rearrangement joins TRBV4-3 to TRBJ2-2, with 7 nucleotides matching TRBD2. Germline V gene sequence: CDR1 LGHNA, CDR2 YSLEER. This CDR3 comprises 16 residues. V gave up 0 bases and J gave up 7 bases; unmatched junction bases: 8.

The chain is built from TRBV18 and TRBJ1-2; 10 nucleotides agree with TRBD1. With 2 bases clipped from V and 5 bases from J, the junction kept 8 bases outside the gene matches. Looked up from germline, CDR1 is KGHSH and CDR2 is LQKENI. The CDR3 covers 16 residues. CDR3 in DNA: TGTGCCAGCTCACCAGGGCGACAGGGGGCTGGGTATGGCTACACCTTC. Its protein is CASSPGRQGAGYGYTF.

CDR3 bases: TGCAGCGTTGCGGGGACAGGGCTAATTGGCTACGAGCAGTACTTC. Residues: CSVAGTGLIGYEQYF. The chain has TRBV29-1 and TRBJ2-7; 9 bases agree with TRBD1. CDR3 size: 15 residues. Germline trimming cut 4 bases from V and 3 bases from J; bases unmatched to any gene: 10. Germline V gives CDR1 SQVTM, CDR2 ANQGSEA.

The chain has TRBV6-5 and TRBJ1-1; 7 bases match TRBD1. Trimming took 5 bases from V and 1 from J; bases not matched to a gene: 7. CDR1 and CDR2 (germline): MNHEY, SVGAGI. This CDR3 is 15 amino acids long. The DNA of the CDR3 is TGTGCCAGCAGTCTAAGGGACAGATCGAACACTGAAGCTTTCTTT. Its protein product is CASSLRDRSNTEAFF.

The chain is built from TRBV6-5 and TRBJ2-1; 8 bases fit TRBD2. This CDR3 contains 15 residues. In germline, CDR1 is MNHEY, CDR2 SVGAGI. V was pared by 2 bases and J by 5 bases, with 5 bases of the junction left unmatched. The CDR3 spells CASSYRSSGHNEQFF. The DNA for the CDR3 is TGTGCCAGCAGTTACCGGTCTAGCGGGCACAATGAGCAGTTCTTC.

The chain carries TRBV6-1 and TRBJ2-7; perhaps TRBD1 as D (7 bases). CDR3 size: 14 residues. Per germline, CDR1 MNHNS and CDR2 SASEGT. V dropped 5 bases and J dropped 4 bases, with 15 bases sitting between them. CDR3 in DNA: TGTGCCAGCAGTCTCGCGGGACAGCTATACGAGCAGTACTTC. Translated, it gives CASSLAGQLYEQYF.

The chain joins TRBV6-1 to TRBJ2-6; D may be TRBD1 (6 bases). CDR1 and CDR2 (germline): MNHNS, SASEGT. With 4 bases removed from V and 2 bases from J, the gap between germline ends came to 6 bases. This CDR3 has 14 residues. In DNA form, the CDR3 reads TGTGCCAGCAGTGCAGGGGCTGGGGCCAACGTCCTGACTTTC. This codes for CASSAGAGANVLTF.

The genes are TRBV6-1 and TRBJ2-7, with TRBD2 identical over 10 bases. The V and J ends lost 0 bases and 2 bases, in that order; junction bases with no gene match: 1. This CDR3 contains 15 residues. Germline V gives CDR1 MNHNS, CDR2 SASEGT. CDR3: CASSEASGGAYEQYF. The CDR3 DNA is TGTGCCAGCAGTGAAGCAAGCGGGGGGGCCTACGAGCAGTACTTC.

About this clone: One end of the junction fails to match germline, which may point to a read error. This chain links TRBV5-6 with TRBJ2-7; 7 bases are a match to TRBD1. Germline loops: CDR1 SGHDT, CDR2 YYEEEE. The CDR3 runs 11 residues. CDR3 bases: TGTGCCAGCAGCTTGGGGGTGACAGGGACCTTC. Translating it yields CASSLGVTGTF.

V gene TRBV5-1 combines with J gene TRBJ1-1; TRBD1 aligns across 7 bases. The CDR3 totals 13 residues. The J segment lost 2 bases and the V segment lost 5 bases, leaving 3 bases of the junction unmatched. Germline V gives CDR1 SGHRS, CDR2 YFSETQ. CDR3 DNA: TGCGCCAGCAGGGGACAGTTTAACACTGAAGCTTTCTTT. Protein product: CASRGQFNTEAFF.

V usage is TRBV5-4 and J usage is TRBJ1-1, with 9 bases identical to TRBD1. Unmatched junction bases numbered 8, after V lost 3 bases and J lost 5 bases. CDR1 is SGHNT, CDR2 YYREEE, per germline (reference sequence). This CDR3 has 15 amino acids. CDR3 residues: CASSYTGTGSTEAFF. In nucleotides, the CDR3 is TGTGCCAGCAGCTACACCGGGACAGGGTCTACTGAAGCTTTCTTT.

CDR3 protein: CASSLVSRRGNQPQHF. The CDR3 nucleotides read TGTGCCAGCAGCTTAGTTTCAAGGCGGGGTAATCAGCCCCAGCATTTT. The V call is TRBV7-8, the J call TRBJ1-5; D not resolved. This CDR3 contains 16 residues. Germline V lookup: CDR1 SGHVS, CDR2 FQNEAQ. The V end lost 1 base, the J end lost 4 bases, and 14 bases lay between the germline ends. The whole variable domain, remainder taken from reference TRBV7-8 and TRBJ1-5, is GAGVSQSPRYKVAKRGQDVALRCDPISGHVSLFWYQQALGQGPEFLTYFQNEAQLDKSGLPSDRFFAERPEGSVSTLKIQRTQQEDSAVYLCASSLVSRRGNQPQHFGDGTRLSIL.

V is TRBV28 and J is TRBJ2-7, with TRBD1 identical over 9 bases. Germline lookup yields CDR1 MDHEN and CDR2 SYDVKM. CDR3 length equals 15 residues. Unmatched junction bases numbered 11, after V lost 6 bases and J lost 5 bases. The CDR3: CASRGGGTGKHEQYF. CDR3 DNA sequence: TGTGCCAGCAGGGGTGGCGGGACAGGGAAACACGAGCAGTACTTC.

This chain joins TRBV19 and TRBJ1-5, with unresolved D. This CDR3 contains 16 residues. V dropped 6 bases and J dropped 4 bases, with 19 bases sitting between them. The V gene's germline CDR1 is LNHDA and CDR2 SQIVND (reference sequence). In nucleotides, the CDR3 is TGTGCCAGTAGATTGGACTCTGGGGTATTAAATCAGCCCCAGCATTTT. Translating gives CASRLDSGVLNQPQHF.

J is TRBJ2-4 and V is TRBV6-1; tentatively, D is TRBD1 (6 bases). Trimming pared 4 bases from V and 6 bases from J, leaving 22 bases between. The germline gives CDR1 MNHNS, CDR2 SASEGT. The CDR3 covers 17 residues. The CDR3 DNA sequence: TGTGCCAGCAGTGGTTCGATCAGGGGCCGCGCAGGAAACATTCAGTACTTC. It translates to CASSGSIRGRAGNIQYF.

The V and J genes are TRBV9 and TRBJ2-7; 7 bases are a match to TRBD2. The CDR3 is 13 residues long. Looked up from germline, CDR1 is SGDLS and CDR2 is YYNGEE. V was clipped by 4 bases and J by 1 base; unmatched bases: 2. The CDR3 coding sequence is TGTGCCAGCAGCACGGGAGGATCCTACGAGCAGTACTTC. Translation: CASSTGGSYEQYF.

The chain couples TRBV29-1 to TRBJ1-2; D may be TRBD1 (5 bases). The CDR3 sequence is 12 residues long. Trimming left V 3 bases short and J 1 base short, with 6 bases between. Germline values: CDR1 SQVTM, CDR2 ANQGSEA. The CDR3 bases are TGCAGCGTTGACAGGGATAACTATGGCTACACCTTC. It yields the protein CSVDRDNYGYTF.

The rearrangement joins TRBV9 to TRBJ1-6; tentative D call: TRBD1 (5 bases). Looked up from germline, CDR1 is SGDLS and CDR2 is YYNGEE. Trimming removed 1 base from V and 10 bases from J, with 12 bases in between. This CDR3 region has 14 residues. CDR3 region: CASSVKGSGSPLHF. CDR3 DNA: TGTGCCAGCAGCGTAAAGGGGTCAGGGTCACCCCTCCACTTT.

V is TRBV5-1 and J is TRBJ1-2, with unresolved D. The germline V gene encodes CDR1 SGHRS and CDR2 YFSETQ. The CDR3 is 15 residues long. The V and J ends lost 3 bases and 0 bases respectively, with 12 bases between them. CDR3 loop: CASSSGDVANYGYTF. CDR3 in DNA: TGCGCCAGCAGCTCAGGCGACGTAGCTAACTATGGCTACACCTTC.

This rearrangement joins TRBV4-2 to TRBJ2-5; D call uncertain. Germline CDR1 is LGHNA and CDR2 is YNFKEQ. Trimming removed 1 base from V and 2 bases from J, with 5 bases in between. The CDR3 has 13 residues. CDR3 residues: CASSQAPQETQYF. CDR3 nucleotides: TGTGCCAGCAGCCAAGCCCCTCAAGAGACCCAGTACTTC.

The gene calls are TRBV28 and TRBJ1-6; maybe TRBD1 (6 bases). From germline, CDR1 is MDHEN and CDR2 SYDVKM. The V gene lost 3 bases and the J gene lost 5 bases, with 11 bases spanning the gap. The CDR3 has 15 amino acids. As DNA, the CDR3 is TGTGCCAGCAGTTTTCAGGACAGAAATAATTCACCCCTCCACTTT. Translation: CASSFQDRNNSPLHF.

The chain combines TRBV7-2 with TRBJ2-7; D gene ambiguous. Germline loops: CDR1 SGHTA, CDR2 FQGNSA. The CDR3 sequence is 15 residues long. Trimming pared 1 base from V and 4 bases from J, leaving 14 bases between. The CDR3 reads CASSLGDPEIYEQYF. DNA for the CDR3: TGTGCCAGCAGCTTAGGCGATCCGGAGATATACGAGCAGTACTTC.

J is TRBJ1-6 and V is TRBV1. TRBV1 counts as a pseudogene. The CDR3 runs to 15 residues. In DNA form, the CDR3 reads TGCACCAGCAGCCCAGGACTTCCGCCCCAGACACCCCTCCACTTT. This codes for CTSSPGLPPQTPLHF.

J is TRBJ1-2 and V is TRBV5-1; D ambiguous. The germline V gene has CDR1 SGHRS and CDR2 YFSETQ. Between the trimmed V and J ends, which lost 3 bases and 2 bases, there was a span of 5 bases. The CDR3 has 12 residues. CDR3 sequence: CASSSGNYGYTF. The CDR3 region has the DNA TGCGCCAGCAGCTCCGGGAACTATGGCTACACCTTC.